This section outlines one TCR beta chain sequence together with its context. The CDR3 covers 14 residues. Germline loops: CDR1 SGHTA, CDR2 FQGNSA. Germline trimming cut 5 bases from V and 4 bases from J; bases unmatched to any gene: 7. RNA transcripts were the template for amplifying TCR beta CDR3 regions. Using the HTBI primer set, a first-round RT-PCR was run on the TCR CDR3. TCRdb reprocessed the multiplex PCR reads via MiXCR and lists one record per CDR3 protein. The sample contains 450,000 to 600,000 distinct CDR3 sequences, less than 20% of which appear only once. The data originate from a study of T cells in Graves' hyperthyroidism and ophthalmopathy.

The genes are TRBV7-2 and TRBJ1-2; 7 bases line up with TRBD1. Sequencing used blood. The source is a middle-aged man with Graves' ophthalmopathy. As DNA, the CDR3 is TGTGCCAGCAGCGGACAGGCGTCGGGCTATGGCTACACCTTC. Amino acids: CASSGQASGYGYTF.